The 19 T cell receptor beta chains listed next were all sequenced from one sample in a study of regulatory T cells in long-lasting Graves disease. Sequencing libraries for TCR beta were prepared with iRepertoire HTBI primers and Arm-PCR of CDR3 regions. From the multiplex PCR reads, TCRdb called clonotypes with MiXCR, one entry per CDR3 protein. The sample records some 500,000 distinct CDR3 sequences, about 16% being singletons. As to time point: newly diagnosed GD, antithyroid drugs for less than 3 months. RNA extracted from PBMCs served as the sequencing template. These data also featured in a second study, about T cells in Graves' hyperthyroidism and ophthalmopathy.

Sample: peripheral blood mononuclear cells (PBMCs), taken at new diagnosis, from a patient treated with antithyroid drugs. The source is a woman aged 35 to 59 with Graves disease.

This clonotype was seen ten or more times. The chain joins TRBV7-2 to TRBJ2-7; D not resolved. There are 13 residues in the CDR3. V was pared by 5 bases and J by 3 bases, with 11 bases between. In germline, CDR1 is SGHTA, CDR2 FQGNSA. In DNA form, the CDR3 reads TGTGCCAGCAGCCCTAGGGTATACTACGAGCAGTACTTC. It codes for CASSPRVYYEQYF.

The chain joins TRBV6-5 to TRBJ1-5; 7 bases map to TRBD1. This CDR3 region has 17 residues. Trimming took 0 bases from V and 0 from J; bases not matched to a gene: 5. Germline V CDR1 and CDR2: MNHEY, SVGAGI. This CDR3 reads CASSYSARGISNQPQHF. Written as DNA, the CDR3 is TGTGCCAGCAGTTACTCTGCCAGGGGGATTAGCAATCAGCCCCAGCATTTT.

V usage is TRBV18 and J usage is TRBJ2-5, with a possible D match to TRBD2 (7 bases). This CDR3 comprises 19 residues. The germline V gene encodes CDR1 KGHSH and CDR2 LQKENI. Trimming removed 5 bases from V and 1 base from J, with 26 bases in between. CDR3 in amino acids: CASSRAARGALSSQETQYF. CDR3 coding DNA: TGTGCCAGCTCAAGGGCAGCTCGGGGGGCACTTTCCTCCCAAGAGACCCAGTACTTC.

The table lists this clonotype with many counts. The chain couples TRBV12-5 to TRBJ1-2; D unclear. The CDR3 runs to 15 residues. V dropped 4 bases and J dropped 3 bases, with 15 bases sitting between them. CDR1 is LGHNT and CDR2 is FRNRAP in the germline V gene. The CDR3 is CASGSPGQDDYGYTF. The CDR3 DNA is TGTGCTAGTGGTTCTCCCGGTCAGGATGACTATGGCTACACCTTC.

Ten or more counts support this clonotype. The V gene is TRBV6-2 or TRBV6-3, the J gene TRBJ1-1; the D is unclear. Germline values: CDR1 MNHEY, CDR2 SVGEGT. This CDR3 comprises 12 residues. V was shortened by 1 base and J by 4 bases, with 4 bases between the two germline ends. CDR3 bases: TGTGCCAGCAGTTACTTGGGCACTGAAGCTTTCTTT. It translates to CASSYLGTEAFF.

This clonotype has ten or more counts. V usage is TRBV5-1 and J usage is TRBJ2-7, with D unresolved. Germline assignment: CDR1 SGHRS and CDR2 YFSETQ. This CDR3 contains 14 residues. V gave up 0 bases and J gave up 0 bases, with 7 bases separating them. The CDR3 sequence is CASSLDSNSYEQYF. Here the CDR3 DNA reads TGCGCCAGCAGCTTGGATAGCAACTCCTACGAGCAGTACTTC.

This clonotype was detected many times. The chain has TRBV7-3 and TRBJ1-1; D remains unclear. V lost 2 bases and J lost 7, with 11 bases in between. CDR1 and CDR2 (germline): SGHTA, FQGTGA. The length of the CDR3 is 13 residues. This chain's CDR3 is CASSLSSGDEAFF. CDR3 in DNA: TGTGCCAGCAGCTTATCCAGCGGTGATGAAGCTTTCTTT. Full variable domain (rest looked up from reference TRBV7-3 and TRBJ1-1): GAGVSQTPSNKVTEKGKYVELRCDPISGHTALYWYRQSLGQGPEFLIYFQGTGAADDSGLPNDRFFAVRPEGSVSTLKIQRTERGDSAVYLCASSLSSGDEAFFGQGTRLTVV.

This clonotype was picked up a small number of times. The CDR3 region has the DNA TGTGCCAGCAGTTCGGGAGGGCAGTTTGAGCAGTTCTTC. Protein sequence: CASSSGGQFEQFF. The V and J genes are TRBV12-3 or TRBV12-4 and TRBJ2-1, with TRBD2 matching over 8 bases. This CDR3 spans 13 amino acids. Trimming at V came to 4 bases and at J to 9 bases, leaving 5 bases not matched to a gene.

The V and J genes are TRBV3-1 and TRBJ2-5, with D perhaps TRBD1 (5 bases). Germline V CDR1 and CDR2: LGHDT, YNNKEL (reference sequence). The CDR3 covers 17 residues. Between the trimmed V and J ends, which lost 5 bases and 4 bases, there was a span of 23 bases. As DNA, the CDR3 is TGTGCCAGCAGCGCCCAGCCCGACAGCATGGTTCCAGAGACCCAGTACTTC. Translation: CASSAQPDSMVPETQYF.

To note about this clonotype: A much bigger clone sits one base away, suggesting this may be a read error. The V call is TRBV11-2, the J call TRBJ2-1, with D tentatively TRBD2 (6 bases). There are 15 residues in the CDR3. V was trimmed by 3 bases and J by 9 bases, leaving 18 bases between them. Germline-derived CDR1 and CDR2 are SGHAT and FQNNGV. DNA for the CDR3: TGTGCCAGCAGCTTCGTATCTTCGGGGGTCGGTGAGCAGTTCTTC. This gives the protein CASSFVSSGVGEQFF. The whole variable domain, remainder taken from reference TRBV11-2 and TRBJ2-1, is EAGVAQSPRYKIIEKRQSVAFWCNPISGHATLYWYQQILGQGPKLLIQFQNNGVVDDSQLPKDRFSAERLKGVDSTLKIQPAKLEDSAVYLCASSFVSSGVGEQFFGPGTRLTVL.

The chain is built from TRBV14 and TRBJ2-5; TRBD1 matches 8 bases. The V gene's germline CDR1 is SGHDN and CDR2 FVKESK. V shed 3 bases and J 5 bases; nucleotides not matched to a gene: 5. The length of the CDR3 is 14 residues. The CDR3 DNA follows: TGTGCCAGCAGCCACGCAGGGGGCATGGAGACCCAGTACTTC. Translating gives CASSHAGGMETQYF.

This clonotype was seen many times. CDR3 sequence reads: CASSYTTDRNSYNEQFF. As DNA, the CDR3 is TGCGCCAGCAGCTATACCACCGACAGAAACTCCTACAATGAGCAGTTCTTC. V gene TRBV5-1 combines with J gene TRBJ2-1; D might be TRBD1 (5 bases). CDR3 length: 17 amino acids. Trimming shortened V by 3 bases and J by 0 bases, and 16 bases separated the two germline ends. Germline values: CDR1 SGHRS, CDR2 YFSETQ.

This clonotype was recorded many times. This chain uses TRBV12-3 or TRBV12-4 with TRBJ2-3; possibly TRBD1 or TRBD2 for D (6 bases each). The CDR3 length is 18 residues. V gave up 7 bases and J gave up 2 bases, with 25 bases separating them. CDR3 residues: CASTSSSGAGWDTDTQYF. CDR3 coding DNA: TGTGCCAGCACCTCCTCCTCGGGGGCAGGTTGGGACACAGATACGCAGTATTTT.

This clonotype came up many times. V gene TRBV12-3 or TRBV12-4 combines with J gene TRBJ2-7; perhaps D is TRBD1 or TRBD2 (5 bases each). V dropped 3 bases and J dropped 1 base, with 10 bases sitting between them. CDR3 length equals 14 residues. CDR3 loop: CASSLEAGSYEQYF. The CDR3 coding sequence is TGTGCCAGCAGTTTGGAGGCAGGGTCCTACGAGCAGTACTTC.

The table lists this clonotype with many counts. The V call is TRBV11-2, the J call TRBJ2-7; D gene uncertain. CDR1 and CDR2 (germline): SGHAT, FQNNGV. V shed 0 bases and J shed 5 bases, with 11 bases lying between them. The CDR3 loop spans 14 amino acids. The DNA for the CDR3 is TGTGCCAGCAGCTTAGAGGCAGCTGCCGACGAGCAGTACTTC. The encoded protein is CASSLEAAADEQYF. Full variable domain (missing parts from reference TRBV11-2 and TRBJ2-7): EAGVAQSPRYKIIEKRQSVAFWCNPISGHATLYWYQQILGQGPKLLIQFQNNGVVDDSQLPKDRFSAERLKGVDSTLKIQPAKLEDSAVYLCASSLEAAADEQYFGPGTRLTVT.

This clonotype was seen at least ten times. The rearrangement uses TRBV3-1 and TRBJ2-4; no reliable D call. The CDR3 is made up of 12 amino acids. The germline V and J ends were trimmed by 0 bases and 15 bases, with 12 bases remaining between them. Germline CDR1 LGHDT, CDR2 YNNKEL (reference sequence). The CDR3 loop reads CASSQDRVRWYF. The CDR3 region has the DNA TGTGCCAGCAGCCAAGATCGGGTGAGGTGGTACTTC.

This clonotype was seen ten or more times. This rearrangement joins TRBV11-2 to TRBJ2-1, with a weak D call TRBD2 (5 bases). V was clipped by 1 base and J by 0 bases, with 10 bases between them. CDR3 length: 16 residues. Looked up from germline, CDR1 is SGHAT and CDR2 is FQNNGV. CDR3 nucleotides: TGTGCCAGCAGCTTAGTACGGGGAAGCTCCTACAATGAGCAGTTCTTC. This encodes CASSLVRGSSYNEQFF.

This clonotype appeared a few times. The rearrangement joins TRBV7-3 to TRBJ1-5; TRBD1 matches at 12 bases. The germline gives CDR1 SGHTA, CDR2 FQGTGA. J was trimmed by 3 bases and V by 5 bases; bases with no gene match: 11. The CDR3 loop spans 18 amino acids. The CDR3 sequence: CASSVRDRGRFFNQPQHF. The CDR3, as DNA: TGTGCCAGCAGCGTCCGGGACAGGGGGCGGTTTTTCAATCAGCCCCAGCATTTT.

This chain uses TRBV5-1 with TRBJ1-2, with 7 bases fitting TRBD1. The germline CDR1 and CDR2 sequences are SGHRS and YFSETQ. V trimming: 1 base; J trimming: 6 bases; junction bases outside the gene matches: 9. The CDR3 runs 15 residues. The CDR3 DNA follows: TGCGCCAGCAGCTTGCGGTCAGGGGGTAAGGATGGCTACACCTTC. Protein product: CASSLRSGGKDGYTF.